This is a list of T cell receptor beta chains from one sample in a study of T cells in Graves' hyperthyroidism and ophthalmopathy. TCRdb fed the multiplex PCR reads into MiXCR, producing one record per CDR3 protein. The sample contains around 400,000 distinct CDR3 sequences, about 25% of which appear only once. Sequencing was carried out using blood. The receptors stem from a man in his fifties or sixties with Graves' hyperthyroidism. CDR3s include the opening cysteine and the closing phenylalanine or tryptophan. D genes are given only for firm matches. Where a row states a size, it is once, few, many or the class of an expanded clone; other rows omit it.

d_call: .; clone_size: few; j_call: TRBJ2-7; v_call: TRBV7-2; cdr3_nt: TGTGCCAGCAGCTTGCCCACTAGAGAGGCCGAGCAGTACTTC; cdr3_aa: CASSLPTREAEQYF
d_call: TRBD2; clone_size: few; j_call: TRBJ2-7; v_call: TRBV4-1; cdr3_nt: TGCGCCAGCAGCCAAACTAGCGGGAGCTTGTACGAGCAGTACTTC; cdr3_aa: CASSQTSGSLYEQYF
d_call: .; clone_size: many; j_call: TRBJ2-7; v_call: TRBV11-2; cdr3_nt: TGTGCCAGCAGCTTAGGTTCTGGGACAATGACCTACGAGCAGTACTTC; cdr3_aa: CASSLGSGTMTYEQYF
d_call: .; clone_size: .; j_call: TRBJ2-4; v_call: TRBV4-2; cdr3_nt: TGTGCCAGCAGCCAAGTAAGGGGGAAAAACATTCAGTACTTC; cdr3_aa: CASSQVRGKNIQYF
d_call: .; clone_size: many; j_call: TRBJ1-1; v_call: TRBV12-3/TRBV12-4; cdr3_nt: TGTGCCAGCAGTTTAAGTGGGTATTGGGGGGCTTTCTTT; cdr3_aa: CASSLSGYWGAFF
d_call: .; clone_size: .; j_call: TRBJ2-4; v_call: TRBV5-6; cdr3_nt: TGTGCCAGCAGCTTGGTGGGGGGCCAAAACATTCAGTACTTC; cdr3_aa: CASSLVGGQNIQYF
d_call: .; clone_size: many; j_call: TRBJ2-7; v_call: TRBV20-1; cdr3_nt: TGCAGTGCTAGACATGTCTACTCCTACGAGCAGTACTTC; cdr3_aa: CSARHVYSYEQYF
d_call: TRBD2; clone_size: many; j_call: TRBJ2-1; v_call: TRBV11-2; cdr3_nt: TGTGCCAGCAGTTCTCAGGGACTAGCGGGAGGTAATGAGCAGTTCTTC; cdr3_aa: CASSSQGLAGGNEQFF
d_call: TRBD1; clone_size: .; j_call: TRBJ1-6; v_call: TRBV2; cdr3_nt: TGTGCCAGCAGTACGGGACAGGCTTTTGAATATAATTCACCCCTCCACTTT; cdr3_aa: CASSTGQAFEYNSPLHF
d_call: TRBD1; clone_size: .; j_call: TRBJ1-4; v_call: TRBV20-1; cdr3_nt: TGCAGTGCCTTAGGACAGGGGGCTGAAAAACTGTTTTTT; cdr3_aa: CSALGQGAEKLFF
d_call: TRBD1; clone_size: few; j_call: TRBJ2-7; v_call: TRBV9; cdr3_nt: TGTGCCAGCAGCGTAGCACCGGGACAGGGGTACGAGCAGTACTTC; cdr3_aa: CASSVAPGQGYEQYF
d_call: TRBD2; clone_size: .; j_call: TRBJ2-7; v_call: TRBV5-6; cdr3_nt: TGTGCCAGCAGCTTGGGAGGACTAGCGGTCTCCGAGCAGTACTTC; cdr3_aa: CASSLGGLAVSEQYF
d_call: TRBD2; clone_size: .; j_call: TRBJ2-2; v_call: TRBV7-9; cdr3_nt: TGTGCCAGCCCCACGGGCCCGGGGCTAGCGGGAATCACCGGGGAGCTGTTTTTT; cdr3_aa: CASPTGPGLAGITGELFF
d_call: TRBD2; clone_size: few; j_call: TRBJ2-7; v_call: TRBV5-6; cdr3_nt: TGTGCCAGCAGCAGGAAACCCCAAACTAGCGGGAGGCCAGAGCAGTACTTC; cdr3_aa: CASSRKPQTSGRPEQYF
d_call: .; clone_size: .; j_call: TRBJ1-4; v_call: TRBV12-3/TRBV12-4; cdr3_nt: TGTGCCAGCAGTTTAGCAGGAAAGGGTGAAAAACTGTTTTTT; cdr3_aa: CASSLAGKGEKLFF
d_call: .; clone_size: .; j_call: TRBJ2-7; v_call: TRBV7-2; cdr3_nt: TGTGCCAGCAGCTTGCCTGGGGGCATGGAGCAGTACTTC; cdr3_aa: CASSLPGGMEQYF
d_call: TRBD2; clone_size: few; j_call: TRBJ2-1; v_call: TRBV29-1; cdr3_nt: TGCAGCGTTGAAGGCGGGAGCTCCTACAATGAGCAGTTCTTC; cdr3_aa: CSVEGGSSYNEQFF
d_call: .; clone_size: many; j_call: TRBJ2-1; v_call: TRBV11-2; cdr3_nt: TGTGCCAGCAGCTTAGTTGGGAGCCGGCAGTTCTTC; cdr3_aa: CASSLVGSRQFF
d_call: TRBD1; clone_size: once; j_call: TRBJ1-1; v_call: TRBV20-1; cdr3_nt: TGCAGTGCTCCGACAGGGGGGAACACTGAAGCTTTCTTT; cdr3_aa: CSAPTGGNTEAFF
d_call: .; clone_size: .; j_call: TRBJ2-3; v_call: TRBV18; cdr3_nt: TGTGCCAGCTCACCACGGGGGCTACCCTCAGATACGCAGTATTTT; cdr3_aa: CASSPRGLPSDTQYF
d_call: .; clone_size: .; j_call: TRBJ2-7; v_call: TRBV3-1; cdr3_nt: TGTGCCAGCAGCCAAACTACGTCCTACGAGCAGTACTTC; cdr3_aa: CASSQTTSYEQYF
d_call: .; clone_size: few; j_call: TRBJ1-2; v_call: TRBV24-1; cdr3_nt: TGTGCCACCAGTGATTCGAGAAACTATGGCTACACCTTC; cdr3_aa: CATSDSRNYGYTF
d_call: TRBD1; clone_size: many; j_call: TRBJ2-1; v_call: TRBV28; cdr3_nt: TGTGCCAGCAGTTTTACCGGGACAGGGGGCAATGAGCAGTTCTTC; cdr3_aa: CASSFTGTGGNEQFF
d_call: TRBD2; clone_size: few; j_call: TRBJ2-2; v_call: TRBV12-3/TRBV12-4; cdr3_nt: TGTGCCAGCAGCCGTAGCGGGAGTCACACCGGGGAGCTGTTTTTT; cdr3_aa: CASSRSGSHTGELFF
d_call: .; clone_size: few; j_call: TRBJ1-6; v_call: TRBV20-1; cdr3_nt: TGCAGTGCTAGAGTCGCACAGCGGAATTCACCCCTCCACTTT; cdr3_aa: CSARVAQRNSPLHF
d_call: .; clone_size: .; j_call: TRBJ2-3; v_call: TRBV12-3/TRBV12-4; cdr3_nt: TGTGCCGGCAGTTTCATCGAATTGGAAGATACGCAGTATTTT; cdr3_aa: CAGSFIELEDTQYF
d_call: TRBD2; clone_size: many; j_call: TRBJ2-1; v_call: TRBV10-3; cdr3_nt: TGTGCCATAGGGGAGAGACTAGCGGGAAGTAATGAGCAGTTCTTC; cdr3_aa: CAIGERLAGSNEQFF
d_call: TRBD2; clone_size: .; j_call: TRBJ2-7; v_call: TRBV20-1; cdr3_nt: TGCAGTGCTAAACTAGCGGGAGGGTACGAGCAGTACTTC; cdr3_aa: CSAKLAGGYEQYF
d_call: TRBD2; clone_size: few; j_call: TRBJ2-1; v_call: TRBV20-1; cdr3_nt: TGCAGTGCCGGAAATCTTCTAGCGGGTTACAATGAGCAGTTCTTC; cdr3_aa: CSAGNLLAGYNEQFF
d_call: TRBD2; clone_size: .; j_call: TRBJ2-7; v_call: TRBV7-2; cdr3_nt: TGTGCCAGCAGCACGGGACTAGCGGGAGCACACGAGCAGTACTTC; cdr3_aa: CASSTGLAGAHEQYF
d_call: .; clone_size: many; j_call: TRBJ2-3; v_call: TRBV28; cdr3_nt: TGTGCCAGCAGTTTTGGCTCGGGAGCCTCAGACACGCAGTATTTT; cdr3_aa: CASSFGSGASDTQYF
d_call: TRBD1; clone_size: .; j_call: TRBJ1-1; v_call: TRBV27; cdr3_nt: TGTGCCAGCAGTTTTTCCGGGACAGGGGCTGAAGCTTTCTTT; cdr3_aa: CASSFSGTGAEAFF
d_call: TRBD2; clone_size: .; j_call: TRBJ2-1; v_call: TRBV12-5; cdr3_nt: TGTGCTAGTGTTCCTCCCGCTAGCGGGAACAATGAGCAGTTCTTC; cdr3_aa: CASVPPASGNNEQFF
d_call: TRBD2; clone_size: few; j_call: TRBJ2-7; v_call: TRBV5-1; cdr3_nt: TGCGCCAGCAGGGCTAGCGGGCCGGAGGAGCAGTACTTC; cdr3_aa: CASRASGPEEQYF
d_call: .; clone_size: .; j_call: TRBJ2-4; v_call: TRBV12-3/TRBV12-4; cdr3_nt: TGTGCCAGCAGTTTAGGGGGGAATGCGAACATTCAGTACTTC; cdr3_aa: CASSLGGNANIQYF
d_call: .; clone_size: .; j_call: TRBJ2-2; v_call: TRBV11-3; cdr3_nt: TGTGCCAGCAGCTTATTGGCCTTAGGGCTAGTATCCACCGGGGAGCTGTTTTTT; cdr3_aa: CASSLLALGLVSTGELFF
d_call: .; clone_size: few; j_call: TRBJ1-6; v_call: TRBV5-1; cdr3_nt: TGCGCCAGCAGCTTGCGCGGACAGTCTTATAATTCACCCCTCCACTTT; cdr3_aa: CASSLRGQSYNSPLHF
d_call: .; clone_size: few; j_call: TRBJ1-1; v_call: TRBV30; cdr3_nt: TGTGCCTGGACAGCAGGGGCGAACACTGAAGCTTTCTTT; cdr3_aa: CAWTAGANTEAFF
d_call: .; clone_size: few; j_call: TRBJ2-7; v_call: TRBV18; cdr3_nt: TGTGCCAGCTCACCAGAGCAATCCTACGAGCAGTACTTC; cdr3_aa: CASSPEQSYEQYF
d_call: TRBD1; clone_size: once; j_call: TRBJ1-6; v_call: TRBV15; cdr3_nt: TGTGCCACCAGCAAACACAGGGGTAGTAATTCACCCCTCCACTTT; cdr3_aa: CATSKHRGSNSPLHF
d_call: .; clone_size: .; j_call: TRBJ1-5; v_call: TRBV5-6; cdr3_nt: TGTGTCAGCAGCTTGGGCCATCAGCCCCAGCATTTT; cdr3_aa: CVSSLGHQPQHF
d_call: TRBD2; clone_size: .; j_call: TRBJ2-5; v_call: TRBV28; cdr3_nt: TGTGCCAGCAGCACCACCCGACTAGCGGGAGAGGTTAAGACCCAGTACTTC; cdr3_aa: CASSTTRLAGEVKTQYF
d_call: .; clone_size: few; j_call: TRBJ2-1; v_call: TRBV12-3/TRBV12-4; cdr3_nt: TGTGCCAGCAACCCTCGGAGGGCCGGTGGTGAGCAGTTCTTC; cdr3_aa: CASNPRRAGGEQFF
d_call: .; clone_size: many; j_call: TRBJ2-3; v_call: TRBV11-2; cdr3_nt: TGTGCCAGCAGCTTAGGAGTAGGAAGCCTGGATACGCAGTATTTT; cdr3_aa: CASSLGVGSLDTQYF
d_call: TRBD2; clone_size: many; j_call: TRBJ2-3; v_call: TRBV2; cdr3_nt: TGTGCCAGCGAAGCGGGAGGATCCACAGATACGCAGTATTTT; cdr3_aa: CASEAGGSTDTQYF
d_call: .; clone_size: .; j_call: TRBJ2-3; v_call: TRBV5-1; cdr3_nt: TGCGCCTCCCAAAAGGCGGGGACTAGCACAGATACGCAGTATTTT; cdr3_aa: CASQKAGTSTDTQYF
d_call: .; clone_size: many; j_call: TRBJ2-1; v_call: TRBV11-3; cdr3_nt: TGTGCCAGCAGCAAAATAGCGGCGGAGAGCTCCTACAATGAGCAGTTCTTC; cdr3_aa: CASSKIAAESSYNEQFF
d_call: .; clone_size: .; j_call: TRBJ1-6; v_call: TRBV27; cdr3_nt: TGTGCCAGCAGCCCCCGTGGGGTATCACTTCATAATTCACCCCTCCACTTT; cdr3_aa: CASSPRGVSLHNSPLHF
d_call: .; clone_size: many; j_call: TRBJ1-1; v_call: TRBV19; cdr3_nt: TGTGCCAGTGAGGAGGGGTTGAACACTGAAGCTTTCTTT; cdr3_aa: CASEEGLNTEAFF
d_call: TRBD2; clone_size: few; j_call: TRBJ2-1; v_call: TRBV27; cdr3_nt: TGTGCCAGCAGTTGGGGAGGGGTCAATGAGCAGTTCTTC; cdr3_aa: CASSWGGVNEQFF
d_call: .; clone_size: .; j_call: TRBJ2-5; v_call: TRBV20-1; cdr3_nt: TGCAGTGCTAGGGAGGGGGTGGGTCGGGAGACCCAGTACTTC; cdr3_aa: CSAREGVGRETQYF
d_call: TRBD1; clone_size: few; j_call: TRBJ1-2; v_call: TRBV6-1; cdr3_nt: TGTGCCCTCAGCAGGGGAGAGGGGGCCTATGGCTACACCTTC; cdr3_aa: CALSRGEGAYGYTF
d_call: .; clone_size: .; j_call: TRBJ2-3; v_call: TRBV20-1; cdr3_nt: TGCAGTGCTATTGACGGCGGCGCAGTGGGCTACACAGATACGCAGTATTTT; cdr3_aa: CSAIDGGAVGYTDTQYF
d_call: TRBD2; clone_size: few; j_call: TRBJ2-7; v_call: TRBV4-1; cdr3_nt: TGCGCCAGCAGCCACTTCACCGGGACTACCACCCCCTACGAGCAGTACTTC; cdr3_aa: CASSHFTGTTTPYEQYF
d_call: .; clone_size: many; j_call: TRBJ1-1; v_call: TRBV7-9; cdr3_nt: TGTGCCAGCAGCTTAGAGGGTGGTTTAGGAGCTTTCTTT; cdr3_aa: CASSLEGGLGAFF
d_call: .; clone_size: .; j_call: TRBJ2-1; v_call: TRBV6-5; cdr3_nt: TGTGCCAGCAGTTACGGAAGCTCCTACAATGAGCAGTTCTTC; cdr3_aa: CASSYGSSYNEQFF
d_call: .; clone_size: once; j_call: TRBJ2-5; v_call: TRBV7-9; cdr3_nt: TGTGCCAGCAAGCGCCTACAGAAAGGGACAGAGACCCAGTACTTC; cdr3_aa: CASKRLQKGTETQYF
d_call: TRBD1; clone_size: .; j_call: TRBJ1-5; v_call: TRBV5-5; cdr3_nt: TGTGCCAGCAGCTTAATAGGGACAGGGGGATATCAGCCCCAGCATTTT; cdr3_aa: CASSLIGTGGYQPQHF
d_call: TRBD2; clone_size: few; j_call: TRBJ2-7; v_call: TRBV28; cdr3_nt: TGTGCCAGCAGTTCTCTAGCGGGAGAGAAGCAGTACTTC; cdr3_aa: CASSSLAGEKQYF
d_call: TRBD1; clone_size: .; j_call: TRBJ1-5; v_call: TRBV28; cdr3_nt: TGTGCCAGCAGAACCTCCGGGACAGGTTATCAGCCCCAGCGTTTT; cdr3_aa: CASRTSGTGYQPQRF